The 7 T cell receptor beta chains below all came from one sample that was sequenced in a study of a mutant IDH1 vaccine in newly diagnosed glioma. Profiled with immunoSEQ multiplex PCR; TCRdb holds only in-frame clones, not every one. The data hold around 40,000 clones, with 80% to 90% observed a single time. Their antigen targets remain unknown. Sample time point: week 35, safety follow-up. Mutant IDH1 20-mer peptide, at 300 ug, made up each vaccine dose, with topical imiquimod. The specimen comprised PBMCs, sampled from a glioma patient whose treatment included an IDH1 peptide vaccine. The receptors were sampled from a man between 35 and 55 years old with glioma.

In DNA form, the CDR3 reads TGTGCCAGCAGTCCCCGGGATACCATAGCCACCGGGGAGCTGTTTTTT. As protein: CASSPRDTIATGELFF. V gene TRBV27 combines with J gene TRBJ2-2, with D perhaps matching TRBD2 (5 bases). Germline lookup yields CDR1 MNHEY and CDR2 SMNVEV (reference sequence). The CDR3 runs to 16 residues. V lost 5 bases and J lost 4, with 17 bases in between.

The chain links TRBV5-5 to TRBJ1-2; 7 bases agree with TRBD1. Germline trimming cut 5 bases from V and 3 bases from J; bases unmatched to any gene: 4. The V gene's germline CDR1 is SGHKS and CDR2 YYEKEE (reference sequence). The CDR3 consists of 13 residues. Here the CDR3 reads CASRPDRDYGYTF. CDR3 in DNA: TGTGCCAGCAGGCCAGACAGGGACTATGGCTACACCTTC.

V is TRBV28 and J is TRBJ1-5, with 8 bases lining up with TRBD1. CDR1 is MDHEN, CDR2 SYDVKM, per germline. The trim removed 2 bases at V and 2 bases at J, leaving 8 bases unmatched. CDR3 size: 17 residues. CDR3 protein: CASSLRGAGGGNQPQHF. CDR3 bases: TGTGCCAGCAGTTTAAGGGGGGCAGGGGGCGGCAATCAGCCCCAGCATTTT.

This chain joins TRBV7-2 and TRBJ2-5; no definite D call. The germline gives CDR1 SGHTA, CDR2 FQGNSA. The CDR3 has 15 amino acids. V was cut by 1 base and J by 0 bases, with 9 bases left in between. CDR3 nucleotides: TGTGCCAGCAGCTTAGATGGCGGAAACCAAGAGACCCAGTACTTC. Protein product: CASSLDGGNQETQYF. Full variable domain (remainder filled in from reference TRBV7-2 and TRBJ2-5): GAGVSQSPSNKVTEKGKDVELRCDPISGHTALYWYRQSLGQGLEFLIYFQGNSAPDKSGLPSDRFSAERTGGSVSTLTIQRTQQEDSAVYLCASSLDGGNQETQYFGPGTRLLVL.

The chain employs TRBV7-2 and TRBJ2-7, with D unresolved. The germline V and J ends were trimmed by 3 bases and 3 bases, with 12 bases remaining between them. There are 14 residues in the CDR3. Germline CDR1 is SGHTA and CDR2 is FQGNSA. The CDR3 region is CASSFQGGNYEQYF. In DNA, the CDR3 is TGTGCCAGCAGCTTCCAAGGCGGTAACTACGAGCAGTACTTC.

This clone was detected once. The chain uses TRBV19 and TRBJ1-5, with TRBD1 matching 8 bases. Trimming cost V 6 bases and J 4 bases; bases outside gene matches: 8. Germline CDR1 reads LNHDA; CDR2 reads SQIVND (reference sequence). This CDR3 is built from 15 residues. CDR3 coding DNA: TGTGCCAGTAGAGCCCGGGACAGGACAAATCAGCCCCAGCATTTT. It is translated as CASRARDRTNQPQHF.

The chain uses TRBV27 and TRBJ1-5; unclear D gene. Trimming shortened V by 2 bases and J by 5 bases, and 10 bases separated the two germline ends. The length of the CDR3 is 14 residues. Germline-derived CDR1 and CDR2 are MNHEY and SMNVEV (reference sequence). The CDR3 DNA is TGTGCCAGCAGTTTAAGGCCGCGGGATCAGCCCCAGCATTTT. Its protein is CASSLRPRDQPQHF.